This record covers a single T cell receptor (beta chain). This record belongs to a study of blood T cell repertoires in COVID-19. In germline, CDR1 is SGHTA, CDR2 FQGNSA. This CDR3 has 16 residues. The trim removed 5 bases at V and 2 bases at J, leaving 4 bases unmatched. How the authors handled the data: The authors estimated nucleated cell counts from reference gene primer amplification. Clones were sequenced by immunoSEQ multiplex PCR, and TCRdb holds only the in-frame ones, with some missing. The V and J calls and clone size are taken from that table; D and trimming were inferred from the DNA. The repertoire consists of approximately 210,000 clones, with 70% to 90% occurring once and the leading ten covering roughly 4.7%.

The specimen was peripheral blood. The TCR originated in a human donor in a cohort sampled during active COVID-19. The genes are TRBV7-2 and TRBJ2-7; 15 nucleotides align to TRBD2. CDR3 sequence (DNA): TGTGCCAGCAGCCCGAGGACTAGCGGGGGGGCCTACGAGCAGTACTTC. Its translation: CASSPRTSGGAYEQYF.